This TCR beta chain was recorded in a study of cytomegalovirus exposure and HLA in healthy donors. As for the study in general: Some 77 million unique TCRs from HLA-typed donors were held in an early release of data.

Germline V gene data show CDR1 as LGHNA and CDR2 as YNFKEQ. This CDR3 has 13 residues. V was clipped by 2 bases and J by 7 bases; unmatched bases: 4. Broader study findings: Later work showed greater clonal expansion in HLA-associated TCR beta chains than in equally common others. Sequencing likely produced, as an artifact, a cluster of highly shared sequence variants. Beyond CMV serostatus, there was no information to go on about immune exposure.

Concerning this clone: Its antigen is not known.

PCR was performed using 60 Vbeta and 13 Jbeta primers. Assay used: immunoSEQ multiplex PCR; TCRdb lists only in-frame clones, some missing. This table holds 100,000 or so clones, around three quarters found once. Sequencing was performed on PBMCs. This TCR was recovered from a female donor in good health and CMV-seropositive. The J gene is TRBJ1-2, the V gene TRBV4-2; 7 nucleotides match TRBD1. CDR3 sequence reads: CASSQTGAGGYTF. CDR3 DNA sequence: TGTGCCAGCAGCCAAACAGGGGCTGGTGGCTACACCTTC.